This T cell receptor (beta chain) originates from a study of shared clonotypes between healthy human individuals. Study-level findings and limits: In general, naive subsets displayed greater estimated richness than memory subsets did. With a few donors compared, roughly 4.9% of naive CD4 clonotypes were shared.

The CDR3 is made up of 15 amino acids. Per germline, CDR1 KGHSH and CDR2 LQKENI. Trimming removed 0 bases from V and 5 bases from J; junction bases left unmatched: 1. Remarks on this clone: Its antigen is not known. The same CDR3 also results from other DNA sequences found in this sample.

It was at deep level that the assay was run. Clones were read by immunoSEQ multiplex PCR, and TCRdb kept only the in-frame ones, dropping some. The table shows about 2 million clones, with roughly 96% occurring only once. The sequenced sample was naive CD4+ T cells sorted from blood. Sample subset: CD45RA+ positively selected. V gene TRBV18 combines with J gene TRBJ2-2, with 9 bases aligning to TRBD1. The clonotype originates from a man aged 18 to 29 in good health. DNA of the CDR3: TGTGCCAGCTCACCACCGGGACAGGGAACCGGGGAGCTGTTTTTT. It codes for CASSPPGQGTGELFF.